The 30 T cell receptor beta chains below come from one sample, sequenced in a study of early T cells in non-severe SARS-CoV-2 infection. MiXCR was run by TCRdb on the 5' RACE reads, yielding one entry per CDR3 protein. This table has tens of thousands of distinct CDR3 sequences, roughly 13% appearing once. What was sequenced was whole blood. The receptors stem from an adult who was a healthcare worker with PCR-confirmed SARS-CoV-2 infection or an uninfected control (not recorded which).

This clonotype showed up just once. The rearrangement uses TRBV10-3 and TRBJ1-5; no definite D call. The ends were cut back, 0 bases at V and 9 bases at J, with 12 bases in the middle. Germline V gene data show CDR1 as ENHRY and CDR2 as SYGVKD. The CDR3 covers 14 residues. The CDR3 reads CAISESDGSSPQHF. The CDR3 bases are TGTGCCATCAGTGAGTCTGACGGAAGCTCGCCCCAGCATTTT.

The V gene is TRBV28, the J gene TRBJ1-6; D not certain. V lost 1 base and J lost 10, with 8 bases in between. Per the germline V gene, CDR1 is MDHEN and CDR2 is SYDVKM. The CDR3 consists of 13 residues. CDR3 residues: CASSLYPVSPLHF. CDR3 sequence (DNA): TGTGCCAGCAGTTTATACCCCGTGTCACCCCTCCACTTT.

This clonotype was counted ten times or more. V usage is TRBV5-5 and J usage is TRBJ2-3; 10 bases fit TRBD2. Germline V gene lookup returns CDR1 SGHKS and CDR2 YYEKEE (reference sequence). The CDR3 has 17 residues. V was pared by 4 bases and J by 2 bases, with 10 bases of the junction left unmatched. CDR3 coding DNA: TGTGCCAGCAGCCCAGGACTAGCGGAAACTCTCACAGATACGCAGTATTTT. Translated: CASSPGLAETLTDTQYF. Full variable domain (remainder filled in from reference TRBV5-5 and TRBJ2-3): DAGVTQSPTHLIKTRGQQVTLRCSPISGHKSVSWYQQVLGQGPQFIFQYYEKEERGRGNFPDRFSARQFPNYSSELNVNALLLGDSALYLCASSPGLAETLTDTQYFGPGTRLTVL.

This clonotype has a handful of counts. This chain uses TRBV7-2 with TRBJ2-2, with D perhaps matching TRBD1 (6 bases). Germline lookup yields CDR1 SGHTA and CDR2 FQGNSA. Trimming pared 5 bases from V and 0 bases from J, leaving 22 bases between. The CDR3 length is 19 residues. The CDR3 region has the DNA TGTGCCAGCAGCCCCAACCACCGACAGGACTTCTCGAACACCGGGGAGCTGTTTTTT. Encoded protein: CASSPNHRQDFSNTGELFF. Full variable domain (outside the CDR3, taken from reference TRBV7-2 and TRBJ2-2): GAGVSQSPSNKVTEKGKDVELRCDPISGHTALYWYRQSLGQGLEFLIYFQGNSAPDKSGLPSDRFSAERTGGSVSTLTIQRTQQEDSAVYLCASSPNHRQDFSNTGELFFGEGSRLTVL.

In its sample, this clonotype was seen a few times. The V call is TRBV29-1, the J call TRBJ2-7, with a tentative D call TRBD1 (5 bases). The CDR3 contains 12 residues. Looked up from germline, CDR1 is SQVTM and CDR2 is ANQGSEA. V was shortened by 6 bases and J by 2 bases, with 11 bases between the two germline ends. The CDR3 loop is CSVARDAYEQYF. For the CDR3, the DNA is TGCAGCGTAGCCAGGGATGCCTACGAGCAGTACTTC.

A few counts support this clonotype. The chain couples TRBV6-1 to TRBJ2-1, with D hard to call. The CDR3 has 15 amino acids. V dropped 4 bases and J dropped 0 bases, with 10 bases sitting between them. Germline V gene lookup returns CDR1 MNHNS and CDR2 SASEGT. CDR3 protein: CASSASFSSYNEQFF. The CDR3 bases are TGTGCCAGCAGTGCCAGCTTTAGCTCCTACAATGAGCAGTTCTTC.

This clonotype was seen repeatedly, ten times or more. The chain is built from TRBV19 and TRBJ1-5; D perhaps matches TRBD1 (5 bases). V lost 4 bases, J lost 4 bases, and 8 bases lay in between. Per germline, CDR1 LNHDA and CDR2 SQIVND (reference sequence). The CDR3 runs to 13 residues. The CDR3 bases are TGTGCCAGTAGTAATGGGGGTAATCAGCCCCAGCATTTT. Encoded protein: CASSNGGNQPQHF.

The CDR3 spells CSAKTVEAFF. The CDR3 DNA reads as TGCAGCGCCAAGACCGTTGAAGCTTTCTTT. The chain recombines TRBV29-1 with TRBJ1-1; the D is unclear. V lost 7 bases to trimming and J lost 7 bases, with 10 bases between them. The CDR3 runs 10 residues. Germline V gives CDR1 SQVTM, CDR2 ANQGSEA. The variable domain in full, completed from reference TRBV29-1 and TRBJ1-1, reads SAVISQKPSRDICQRGTSLTIQCQVDSQVTMMFWYRQQPGQSLTLIATANQGSEATYESGFVIDKFPISRPNLTFSTLTVSNMSPEDSSIYLCSAKTVEAFFGQGTRLTVV.

The chain has TRBV28 and TRBJ1-2; TRBD1 is a possible D gene (5 bases). The CDR3 loop spans 11 amino acids. Trimming stripped 10 bases from V and 8 bases from J, with 14 bases between. The germline CDR1 and CDR2 sequences are MDHEN and SYDVKM. The CDR3 is CATLRGAGYTF. DNA for the CDR3: TGTGCCACCCTGAGGGGCGCGGGCTACACCTTC.

V gene TRBV30 combines with J gene TRBJ2-1; TRBD2 matches 7 bases. This CDR3 has 14 residues. J lost 5 bases, V lost 0 bases, and 4 bases had no gene match. CDR1 is GTSNPN and CDR2 is SVGIG in the germline V gene (reference sequence). The CDR3 region is CAWSVASGNNEQFF. CDR3 DNA: TGTGCCTGGAGTGTGGCTAGCGGCAACAATGAGCAGTTCTTC. Looking up the rest from reference TRBV30 and TRBJ2-1 gives the full variable domain: SQTIHQWPATLVQPVGSPLSLECTVEGTSNPNLYWYRQAAGRGLQLLFYSVGIGQISSEVPQNLSASRPQDRQFILSSKKLLLSDSGFYLCAWSVASGNNEQFFGPGTRLTVL.

This chain connects TRBV6-1 to TRBJ2-5; 9 bases match TRBD1. J was trimmed by 5 bases and V by 8 bases; bases with no gene match: 12. The germline gives CDR1 MNHNS, CDR2 SASEGT. CDR3 size: 15 residues. The CDR3 is CASCGQGKGVETQYF. The DNA for the CDR3 is TGTGCCAGCTGTGGACAGGGGAAGGGAGTTGAGACCCAGTACTTC.

This clonotype occurred many times. This chain uses TRBV18 with TRBJ1-1; 7 bases are a match to TRBD1. Germline assignment: CDR1 KGHSH and CDR2 LQKENI. This CDR3 is built from 15 residues. With 3 bases clipped from V and 5 bases from J, the junction kept 9 bases outside the gene matches. The CDR3 nucleotides read TGTGCCAGCTCACCCCGACAGGGTAGGTTAACTGAAGCTTTCTTT. Protein product: CASSPRQGRLTEAFF.

V and J are TRBV10-3 and TRBJ1-6; D gene uncertain. The CDR3 loop spans 15 amino acids. Germline lookup yields CDR1 ENHRY and CDR2 SYGVKD. Between the trimmed V and J ends, which lost 2 bases and 8 bases, there was a span of 13 bases. The CDR3 here is CAISEGRTIDSPLHF. The CDR3 nucleotides read TGTGCCATCAGTGAGGGCCGGACTATCGATTCACCCCTCCACTTT.

This clonotype was recorded only once. The J gene is TRBJ1-1, the V gene TRBV29-1, with a tentative D call TRBD1 (5 bases). From germline, CDR1 is SQVTM and CDR2 ANQGSEA. This CDR3 comprises 12 residues. Trimming left V 4 bases short and J 1 base short, with 7 bases between. The CDR3 DNA reads as TGCAGCGTTGGGCAGGGGAACACTGAAGCTTTCTTT. Translating it yields CSVGQGNTEAFF.

This clonotype was observed a handful of times. The chain has TRBV5-1 and TRBJ2-2; 7 nucleotides line up with TRBD2. The CDR3 is made up of 14 amino acids. The V gene's germline CDR1 is SGHRS and CDR2 YFSETQ. The trim removed 4 bases at V and 2 bases at J, leaving 2 bases unmatched. For the CDR3, the DNA is TGCGCCAGCAGCACTAGCGCAAACACCGGGGAGCTGTTTTTT. Translated: CASSTSANTGELFF.

Many counts were recorded for this clonotype. V and J are TRBV7-9 and TRBJ1-2; 8 nucleotides agree with TRBD1. The CDR3 contains 13 residues. Germline V gene sequence: CDR1 SEHNR, CDR2 FQNEAQ (reference sequence). Trimming took 10 bases from V and 8 from J; bases not matched to a gene: 12. The CDR3 DNA reads as TGTGCCACCAGTGGTCAGGGGGCGCAAGGCTACACCTTC. Amino acids: CATSGQGAQGYTF.

Many counts were recorded for this clonotype. The gene calls are TRBV7-9 and TRBJ2-4; 7 bases match TRBD1. Per the germline V gene, CDR1 is SEHNR and CDR2 is FQNEAQ (reference sequence). The CDR3 is 13 amino acids. J was trimmed by 15 bases and V by 1 base; bases with no gene match: 9. The chain's CDR3 is CASSLVGTEDPYF. Written as DNA, the CDR3 is TGTGCCAGCAGCTTAGTTGGGACAGAGGATCCGTACTTC.

The table lists this clonotype with many counts. The chain carries TRBV11-2 and TRBJ2-5, with D uncertain. Germline assignment: CDR1 SGHAT and CDR2 FQNNGV. Trimming removed 8 bases at V and 2 bases at J, with 12 bases between. The length of the CDR3 is 13 residues. The CDR3 DNA follows: TGTGCCAGCCGCTCCTTAAAACAAGAGACCCAGTACTTC. Protein sequence: CASRSLKQETQYF.

This chain links TRBV12-2 with TRBJ2-7. TRBV12-2 is marked as a pseudogene. The CDR3 runs 13 residues. The CDR3 is CASRHSTVYEQYF. In DNA, the CDR3 is TGTGCAAGTCGCCATAGCACAGTCTACGAGCAGTACTTC.

This clonotype was counted many times. The chain is built from TRBV29-1 and TRBJ2-5, with TRBD1 identical over 12 bases. J gave up 7 bases and V 6 bases, and 12 bases lay outside the gene matches. The CDR3 has 15 amino acids. CDR1 SQVTM and CDR2 ANQGSEA come from the germline V gene. Here the CDR3 DNA reads TGCAGCGTGCGGCCGGGACAGGGGGCGCAGGGGACCCAGTACTTC. Amino acids: CSVRPGQGAQGTQYF.

This clonotype has at least ten counts. The rearrangement uses TRBV7-2 and TRBJ2-5; maybe TRBD2 (6 bases). V was shortened by 4 bases and J by 3 bases, with 9 bases between the two germline ends. The length of the CDR3 is 13 residues. Germline values: CDR1 SGHTA, CDR2 FQGNSA. CDR3 DNA sequence: TGTGCCAGCAGCTCCCGACTAGAAGAGACCCAGTACTTC. This encodes CASSSRLEETQYF. The full variable domain, rest sourced from reference TRBV7-2 and TRBJ2-5, is GAGVSQSPSNKVTEKGKDVELRCDPISGHTALYWYRQSLGQGLEFLIYFQGNSAPDKSGLPSDRFSAERTGGSVSTLTIQRTQQEDSAVYLCASSSRLEETQYFGPGTRLLVL.

This clonotype showed up many times. The gene calls are TRBV18 and TRBJ1-2, with D possibly TRBD1 on 5 matching bases. Between the trimmed V and J ends, which lost 3 bases and 8 bases, there was a span of 25 bases. In germline, CDR1 is KGHSH, CDR2 LQKENI. The CDR3 runs to 17 residues. CDR3 residues: CASSPQPAGTDPGGYTF. CDR3 DNA sequence: TGTGCCAGCTCACCCCAACCGGCCGGGACGGATCCTGGGGGCTACACCTTC.

This clonotype was seen ten or more times. J is TRBJ2-3 and V is TRBV4-2; 7 nucleotides agree with TRBD1. The trim removed 4 bases at V and 0 bases at J, leaving 7 bases unmatched. The length of the CDR3 is 16 residues. The germline gives CDR1 LGHNA, CDR2 YNFKEQ. The CDR3: CASSPTGQKSTDTQYF. In nucleotides, the CDR3 is TGTGCCAGCAGCCCTACGGGACAGAAAAGCACAGATACGCAGTATTTT.

Many counts were recorded for this clonotype. CDR3 nucleotides: TGTGCCAGCGATTCGGAGATTAACAATCAGCCCCAGCATTTT. It translates to CASDSEINNQPQHF. The rearrangement links TRBV28 to TRBJ1-5; D is undetermined. V dropped 8 bases and J dropped 3 bases, with 14 bases sitting between them. The CDR3 length is 14 residues. Germline values: CDR1 MDHEN, CDR2 SYDVKM.

The V call is TRBV18, the J call TRBJ2-4; D is unclear. Germline V gene sequence: CDR1 KGHSH, CDR2 LQKENI. The V gene lost 0 bases and the J gene lost 0 bases, with 18 bases spanning the gap. The CDR3 runs 19 residues. The CDR3 nucleotides are TGTGCCAGCTCACCACCCTCCCCACAGCGAGAACTAGCCAAAAACATTCAGTACTTC. Translation gives CASSPPSPQRELAKNIQYF.

This chain links TRBV5-5 with TRBJ1-5, with D tentatively TRBD1 (5 bases). Between the trimmed V and J ends, which lost 1 base and 7 bases, there was a span of 15 bases. CDR3 size: 15 residues. The germline V gene has CDR1 SGHKS and CDR2 YYEKEE (reference sequence). CDR3 DNA sequence: TGTGCCAGCAGCTTGAGACCGTTAGAGGGGCAGCCCCAGCATTTT. Protein: CASSLRPLEGQPQHF. Combining the CDR3 with reference TRBV5-5 and TRBJ1-5 gives the whole variable domain DAGVTQSPTHLIKTRGQQVTLRCSPISGHKSVSWYQQVLGQGPQFIFQYYEKEERGRGNFPDRFSARQFPNYSSELNVNALLLGDSALYLCASSLRPLEGQPQHFGDGTRLSIL.

The V gene is TRBV6-2 or TRBV6-3, the J gene TRBJ2-7; TRBD2 might be the D (5 bases). The V gene's germline CDR1 is MNHEY and CDR2 SVGEGT. Trimming removed 1 base at V and 2 bases at J, with 9 bases between. There are 14 residues in the CDR3. CDR3 DNA: TGTGCCAGCAGTTACTACTCCGGGACCTACGAGCAGTACTTC. Residues: CASSYYSGTYEQYF.

This clonotype was seen repeatedly, ten times or more. CDR3 in amino acids: CASSPPPAGEEETQYF. CDR3 in DNA: TGTGCCAGCAGCCCTCCCCCAGCGGGAGAAGAAGAGACCCAGTACTTC. This rearrangement joins TRBV25-1 to TRBJ2-5, with 8 bases fitting TRBD2. In germline, CDR1 is MGHDK, CDR2 SYGVNS. Germline trimming cut 6 bases from V and 3 bases from J; bases unmatched to any gene: 12. The CDR3 contains 16 residues.

V and J are TRBV9 and TRBJ2-4; the D is unclear. The CDR3 extends over 13 amino acids. Germline V gene data show CDR1 as SGDLS and CDR2 as YYNGEE. The ends were cut back, 0 bases at V and 2 bases at J, with 3 bases in the middle. This chain's CDR3 is CASSVDPKNIQYF. In DNA form, the CDR3 reads TGTGCCAGCAGCGTAGACCCCAAAAACATTCAGTACTTC.

This rearrangement joins TRBV9 to TRBJ2-1, with D perhaps matching TRBD1 or TRBD2 (6 bases each). Germline CDR1 and CDR2: SGDLS and YYNGEE. CDR3 length: 15 residues. Trimming cost V 0 bases and J 7 bases, with 14 bases left between them. CDR3 DNA sequence: TGTGCCAGCAGCGTAGCTACGGGGGCCTGGAATGAGCAGTTCTTC. Protein product: CASSVATGAWNEQFF.